Below, 19 T cell receptor beta chains from the same sample are listed, as sequenced in a study of T cell responses to AZD1222 COVID-19 vaccine. The protocol was immunoSEQ multiplex PCR, while the TCRdb copy is restricted to in-frame clones and leaves out a portion. Of 97,000 or so clones in the sample, 85% to 90% were seen once. The material was peripheral blood, obtained on day 0 of AZD1222 vaccination. The receptors were gathered from an adult in good health.

The chain links TRBV27 to TRBJ1-1; possible D gene TRBD1, 6 bases. The V end lost 2 bases, the J end lost 1 base, and 8 bases lay between the germline ends. This CDR3 spans 14 amino acids. CDR1 is MNHEY and CDR2 is SMNVEV in the germline V gene (reference sequence). CDR3 DNA: TGTGCCAGCAGTTTACGACAGGCGAACACTGAAGCTTTCTTT. Its protein is CASSLRQANTEAFF.

This chain joins TRBV7-9 and TRBJ1-2; 9 bases are a match to TRBD1. V lost 6 bases and J lost 2; bases outside the gene matches: 4. The germline gives CDR1 SEHNR, CDR2 FQNEAQ (reference sequence). This CDR3 is built from 14 residues. This CDR3 is CASRRDRVNYGYTF. The CDR3 DNA sequence: TGTGCCAGCAGACGGGACAGGGTAAACTATGGCTACACCTTC.

The CDR3 loop reads CASSVTWGSRGEQYF. The CDR3 DNA reads TGTGCCAGCAGCGTTACTTGGGGGTCGCGGGGTGAGCAGTACTTC. The V gene is TRBV5-5, the J gene TRBJ2-7; tentative D call: TRBD2 (6 bases). The V gene lost 4 bases and the J gene lost 7 bases, with 21 bases spanning the gap. Germline CDR1 reads SGHKS; CDR2 reads YYEKEE (reference sequence). The CDR3 consists of 15 residues.

This chain uses TRBV19 with TRBJ2-3; D call uncertain. The V gene lost 6 bases and the J gene lost 2 bases, with 9 bases spanning the gap. The CDR3 totals 13 residues. CDR1 and CDR2 (germline): LNHDA, SQIVND (reference sequence). The CDR3 here is CASRNPPTDTQYF. DNA for the CDR3: TGTGCCAGTAGGAATCCCCCCACAGATACGCAGTATTTT.

This chain joins TRBV6-5 and TRBJ2-3, with TRBD1 matching 8 bases. CDR1 MNHEY and CDR2 SVGAGI come from the germline V gene. J gave up 5 bases and V 8 bases, and 6 bases lay outside the gene matches. CDR3 length: 13 amino acids. CDR3 sequence: CASEDRAGDTQYF. In nucleotides, the CDR3 is TGTGCCAGCGAGGACAGGGCCGGAGATACGCAGTATTTT.

The gene calls are TRBV7-2 and TRBJ2-7; a weak D match, TRBD2 (5 bases). Germline V gene lookup returns CDR1 SGHTA and CDR2 FQGNSA. The CDR3 runs to 15 residues. Trimming left V 5 bases short and J 0 bases short, with 14 bases between. The CDR3 DNA is TGTGCCAGCAGCCACGGACTGCTTCCCTCCTACGAGCAGTACTTC. Its protein product is CASSHGLLPSYEQYF.

J is TRBJ1-5 and V is TRBV2, with D unresolved. The germline V and J ends were trimmed by 5 bases and 6 bases, with 11 bases remaining between them. Looked up from germline, CDR1 is SNHLY and CDR2 is FYNNEI. CDR3 length: 13 residues. CDR3 nucleotide sequence: TGTGCCAGCAGTAAAGGTATATCTCAGCCCCAGCATTTT. This encodes CASSKGISQPQHF.

The CDR3 sequence is CASSGETPNEQFF. The CDR3 region has the DNA TGTGCCAGCAGCGGGGAGACACCCAATGAGCAGTTCTTC. This chain connects TRBV6-2 or TRBV6-3 to TRBJ2-1; D is possibly TRBD2 (5 bases). CDR1 and CDR2 (germline): MNHEY, SVGEGT. V was trimmed by 6 bases and J by 6 bases, leaving 12 bases between them. The CDR3 contains 13 residues.

This clone was detected once. This rearrangement joins TRBV28 to TRBJ2-2, with D possibly TRBD2 on 6 matching bases. V was clipped by 5 bases and J by 2 bases, with 12 bases between them. Germline CDR1 is MDHEN and CDR2 is SYDVKM. CDR3 length: 15 residues. CDR3 in DNA: TGTGCCAGCAGTGCCGGGCGGGATAACACCGGGGAGCTGTTTTTT. The encoded protein is CASSAGRDNTGELFF.

This rearrangement joins TRBV4-3 to TRBJ2-7, with D possibly being TRBD1 or TRBD2 (5 bases each). The CDR3 loop spans 15 amino acids. CDR1 and CDR2 (germline): LGHNA, YSLEER. Between the trimmed V and J ends, which lost 1 base and 6 bases, there was a span of 16 bases. The CDR3, as DNA: TGCGCCAGCAGCCAAGCTCGGGGACGGGCGGTCGAGCAGTACTTC. This codes for CASSQARGRAVEQYF.

This clone was recorded a few times. V and J are TRBV7-9 and TRBJ2-3; D remains unclear. The CDR3 is 11 residues long. The V gene lost 2 bases and the J gene lost 4 bases, with 1 base spanning the gap. Per germline, CDR1 SEHNR and CDR2 FQNEAQ (reference sequence). The CDR3 DNA sequence: TGTGCCAGCAGCTTATCAGATACGCAGTATTTT. The encoded protein is CASSLSDTQYF.

The V call is TRBV6-5, the J call TRBJ2-1; TRBD2 matches 13 bases. Germline values: CDR1 MNHEY, CDR2 SVGAGI. CDR3 size: 13 residues. The V segment lost 8 bases and the J segment 6 bases; nucleotides outside the gene matches: 1. CDR3 in DNA: TGTGCCAGCCGACTAGCGGGAGGCAATGAGCAGTTCTTC. Translating gives CASRLAGGNEQFF.

This rearrangement joins TRBV4-1 to TRBJ1-2; tentatively, D is TRBD1 (6 bases). This CDR3 is 15 amino acids long. V shed 2 bases and J shed 0 bases, with 10 bases lying between them. Germline lookup yields CDR1 MGHRA and CDR2 YSYEKL. CDR3 bases: TGCGCCAGCAGCCAAACCGGGACAACTAACTATGGCTACACCTTC. It specifies CASSQTGTTNYGYTF.

The chain couples TRBV7-9 to TRBJ2-3; possible D gene TRBD2, 5 bases. Germline-derived CDR1 and CDR2 are SEHNR and FQNEAQ (reference sequence). The CDR3 runs 13 residues. Trimming stripped 4 bases from V and 3 bases from J, with 8 bases between. CDR3 coding DNA: TGTGCCAGCAGCTACGGGGAAACAGATACGCAGTATTTT. Its protein is CASSYGETDTQYF. The full variable domain, completed using reference TRBV7-9 and TRBJ2-3, is DTGVSQNPRHKITKRGQNVTFRCDPISEHNRLYWYRQTLGQGPEFLTYFQNEAQLEKSRLLSDRFSAERPKGSFSTLEIQRTEQGDSAMYLCASSYGETDTQYFGPGTRLTVL.

The chain recombines TRBV3-1 (or the pseudogene TRBV3-2) with TRBJ2-3; TRBD2 matches 8 bases. This CDR3 is 18 amino acids long. Germline CDR1 and CDR2: LGHDT and YNNKEL (reference sequence). The junction had 11 bases not matched to a gene; V was cut back by 3 bases and J by 0 bases. The CDR3 region has the DNA TGTGCCAGCAGCCAGAGGGGCTTAAGCGGGAGTAGCACAGATACGCAGTATTTT. Translation: CASSQRGLSGSSTDTQYF.

V usage is TRBV5-1 and J usage is TRBJ1-4, with TRBD1 as a possible D gene (6 bases). Germline V gives CDR1 SGHRS, CDR2 YFSETQ. Deletions cut 4 bases from V and 0 bases from J, with 10 bases between. This CDR3 is built from 15 residues. Here the CDR3 DNA reads TGCGCCAGCAGCGGAGGGACAACAACTAATGAAAAACTGTTTTTT. Protein product: CASSGGTTTNEKLFF. Supplemented by reference TRBV5-1 and TRBJ1-4, the full variable domain reads KAGVTQTPRYLIKTRGQQVTLSCSPISGHRSVSWYQQTPGQGLQFLFEYFSETQRNKGNFPGRFSGRQFSNSRSEMNVSTLELGDSALYLCASSGGTTTNEKLFFGSGTQLSVL.

In its sample, this clone was seen once. The V call is TRBV9, the J call TRBJ2-3; 10 bases match TRBD2. The CDR3 is 19 residues long. The trim removed 3 bases at V and 0 bases at J, leaving 13 bases unmatched. The germline V gene has CDR1 SGDLS and CDR2 YYNGEE. The CDR3: CASSANPQTSGPSTDTQYF. CDR3 coding DNA: TGTGCCAGCAGCGCAAACCCCCAGACTAGCGGGCCCAGCACAGATACGCAGTATTTT.

This clone was seen once. The chain carries TRBV4-2 and TRBJ2-7, with TRBD1 as a possible D gene (5 bases). The germline gives CDR1 LGHNA, CDR2 YNFKEQ. V lost 2 bases and J 0 bases, leaving 14 bases between the germline ends. CDR3 length equals 16 residues. The CDR3 coding sequence is TGTGCCAGCAGCCAATCCGAGCAGGGAAGCTCCTACGAGCAGTACTTC. Protein: CASSQSEQGSSYEQYF.

This clone appeared once. The chain links TRBV19 to TRBJ1-2; 7 nucleotides match TRBD1. The length of the CDR3 is 14 residues. After removal of 6 bases from V and 7 bases from J, the junction contained 11 bases not matched to a gene. CDR1 and CDR2 from the germline V gene are LNHDA and SQIVND (reference sequence). Here the CDR3 reads CASRRQGPLSGYTF. Here the CDR3 DNA reads TGTGCCAGTAGGCGACAGGGCCCCTTAAGTGGCTACACCTTC. Together with reference TRBV19 and TRBJ1-2, the CDR3 gives the full variable domain: DGGITQSPKYLFRKEGQNVTLSCEQNLNHDAMYWYRQDPGQGLRLIYYSQIVNDFQKGDIAEGYSVSREKKESFPLTVTSAQKNPTAFYLCASRRQGPLSGYTFGSGTRLTVV.